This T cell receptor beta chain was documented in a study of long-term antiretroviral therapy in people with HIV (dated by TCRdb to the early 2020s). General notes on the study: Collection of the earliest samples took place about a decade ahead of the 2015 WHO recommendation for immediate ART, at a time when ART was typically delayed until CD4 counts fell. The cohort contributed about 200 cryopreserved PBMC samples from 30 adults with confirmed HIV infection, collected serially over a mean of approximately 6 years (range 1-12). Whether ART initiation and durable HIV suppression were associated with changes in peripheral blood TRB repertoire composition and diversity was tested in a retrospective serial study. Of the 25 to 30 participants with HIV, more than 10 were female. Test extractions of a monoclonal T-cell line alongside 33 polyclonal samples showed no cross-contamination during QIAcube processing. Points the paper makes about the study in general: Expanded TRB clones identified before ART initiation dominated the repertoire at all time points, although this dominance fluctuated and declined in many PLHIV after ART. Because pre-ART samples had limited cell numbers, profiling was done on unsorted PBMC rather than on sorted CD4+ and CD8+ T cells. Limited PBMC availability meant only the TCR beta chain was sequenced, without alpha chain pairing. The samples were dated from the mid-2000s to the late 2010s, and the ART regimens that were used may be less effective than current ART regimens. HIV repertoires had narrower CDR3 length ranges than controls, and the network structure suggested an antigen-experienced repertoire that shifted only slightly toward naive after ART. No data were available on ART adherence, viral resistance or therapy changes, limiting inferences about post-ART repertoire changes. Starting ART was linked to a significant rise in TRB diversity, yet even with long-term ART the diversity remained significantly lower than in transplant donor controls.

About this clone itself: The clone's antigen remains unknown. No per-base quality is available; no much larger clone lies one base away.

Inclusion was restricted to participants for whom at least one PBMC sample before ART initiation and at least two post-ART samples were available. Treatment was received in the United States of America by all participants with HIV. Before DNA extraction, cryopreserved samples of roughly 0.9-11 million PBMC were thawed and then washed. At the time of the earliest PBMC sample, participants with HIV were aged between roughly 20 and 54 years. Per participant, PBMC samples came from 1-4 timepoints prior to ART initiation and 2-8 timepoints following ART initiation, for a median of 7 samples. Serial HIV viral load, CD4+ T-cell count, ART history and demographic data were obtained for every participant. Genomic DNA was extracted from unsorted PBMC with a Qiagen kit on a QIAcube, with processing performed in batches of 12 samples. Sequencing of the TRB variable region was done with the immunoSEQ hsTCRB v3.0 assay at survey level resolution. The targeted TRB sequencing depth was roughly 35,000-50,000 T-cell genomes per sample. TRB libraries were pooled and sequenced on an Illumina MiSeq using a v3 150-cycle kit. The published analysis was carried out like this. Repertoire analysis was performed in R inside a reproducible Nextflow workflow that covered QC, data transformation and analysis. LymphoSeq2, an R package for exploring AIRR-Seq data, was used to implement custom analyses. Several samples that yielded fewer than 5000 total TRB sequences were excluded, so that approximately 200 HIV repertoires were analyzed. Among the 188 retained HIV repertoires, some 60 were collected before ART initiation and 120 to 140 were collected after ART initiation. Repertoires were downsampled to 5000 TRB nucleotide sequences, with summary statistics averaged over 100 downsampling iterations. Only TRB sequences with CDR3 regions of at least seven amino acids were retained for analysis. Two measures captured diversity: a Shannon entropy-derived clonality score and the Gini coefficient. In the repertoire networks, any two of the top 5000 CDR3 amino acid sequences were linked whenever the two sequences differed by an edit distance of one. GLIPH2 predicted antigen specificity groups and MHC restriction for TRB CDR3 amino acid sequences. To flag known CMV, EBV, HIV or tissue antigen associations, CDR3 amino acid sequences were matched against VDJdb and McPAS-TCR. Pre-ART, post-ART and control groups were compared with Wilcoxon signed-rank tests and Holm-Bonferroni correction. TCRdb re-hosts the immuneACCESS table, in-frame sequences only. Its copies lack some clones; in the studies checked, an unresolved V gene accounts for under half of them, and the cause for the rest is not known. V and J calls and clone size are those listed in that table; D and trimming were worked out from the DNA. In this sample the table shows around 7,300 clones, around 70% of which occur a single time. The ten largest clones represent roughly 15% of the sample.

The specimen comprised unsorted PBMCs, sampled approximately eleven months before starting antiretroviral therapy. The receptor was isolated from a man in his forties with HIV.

The nucleotide sequence is given as TGCGCCAGCAGTCACCGGGGACAGGGGGAATTCTACGAGCAGTACTTC. This gives the protein CASSHRGQGEFYEQYF. The rearrangement combines TRBV23-1 with TRBJ2-7; 11 bases in the middle match TRBD1. TRBV23-1 is annotated as an ORF whose role is uncertain. There are 16 amino acids in the CDR3, from cysteine to phenylalanine inclusive. The DNA shown is the 48-base CDR3, in frame from base 1. Ends trimmed: V by 3 bases, J by 3 bases; bases unmatched to a gene: 7.